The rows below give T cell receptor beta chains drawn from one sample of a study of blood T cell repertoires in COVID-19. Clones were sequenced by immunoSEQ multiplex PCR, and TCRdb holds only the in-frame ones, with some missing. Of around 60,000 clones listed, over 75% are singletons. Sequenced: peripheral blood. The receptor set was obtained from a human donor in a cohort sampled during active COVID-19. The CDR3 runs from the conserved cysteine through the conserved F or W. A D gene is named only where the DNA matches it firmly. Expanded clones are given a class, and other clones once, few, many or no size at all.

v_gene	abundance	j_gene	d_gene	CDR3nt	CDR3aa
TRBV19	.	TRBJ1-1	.	TGTGCCAGTAGTATGGGAGATATCGCTGAAGCTTTCTTT	CASSMGDIAEAFF
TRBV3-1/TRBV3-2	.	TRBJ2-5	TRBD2	TGTGCCAGCAGCCGTCAGACTAGCGGGGGGGTCTTTCGAGAGACCCAGTACTTC	CASSRQTSGGVFRETQYF
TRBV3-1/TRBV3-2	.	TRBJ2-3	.	TGTGCCAGCAGCCGTCTACTAGGAGTCTCGGATACGCAGTATTTT	CASSRLLGVSDTQYF
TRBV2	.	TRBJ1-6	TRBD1	TGTGCCAGCAGTTACCCTGGACAGGGGAATTCACCCCTCCACTTT	CASSYPGQGNSPLHF
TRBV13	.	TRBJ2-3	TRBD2	TGTGCCAGCAGCTTTGCATTGAGGCGGGGGAAGAACACAGATACGCAGTATTTT	CASSFALRRGKNTDTQYF
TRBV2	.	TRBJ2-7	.	TGTGCCAGCAGTGACAGGGGCAGGGGCTACGAGCAGTACTTC	CASSDRGRGYEQYF
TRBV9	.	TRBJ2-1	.	TGTGCCAGCAGCCCGGGGTGGAATGAGCAGTTCTTC	CASSPGWNEQFF
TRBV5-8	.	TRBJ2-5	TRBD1	TGTGCCAGCAGCGTAGACAGGGTTCGGGAGACCCAGTACTTC	CASSVDRVRETQYF
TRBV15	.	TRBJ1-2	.	TGTGCCACCAGCGGTTCCAAGACAGGATCGATGGGCTACACCTTC	CATSGSKTGSMGYTF
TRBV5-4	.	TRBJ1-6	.	TGTGCCTGTGGGCGGGTTTCGGATTCACCCCTCCACTTT	CACGRVSDSPLHF
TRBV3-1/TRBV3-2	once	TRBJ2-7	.	TGTGCCAGCAGCCTCGGACAGAACTACGAGCAGTACTTC	CASSLGQNYEQYF
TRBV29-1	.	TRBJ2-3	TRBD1	TGCAGCGTCGTCGGGACAGGGTATCCAGATACGCAGTATTTT	CSVVGTGYPDTQYF
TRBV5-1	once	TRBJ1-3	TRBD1	TGCGCCAGCAGCCAAATCCCACAGGGGGCGCAAGGAGAAAACACCATATATTTT	CASSQIPQGAQGENTIYF
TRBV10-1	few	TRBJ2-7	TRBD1	TGCGCCAGCAGTGAAGGGGACAGGGTGAACGAGCAGTACTTC	CASSEGDRVNEQYF
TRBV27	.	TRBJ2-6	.	TGTGCCAGCAGTTTTGGGCGGGGATCTGGGGCCAACGTCCTGACTTTC	CASSFGRGSGANVLTF
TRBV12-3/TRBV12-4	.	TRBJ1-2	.	TGTGCCAGCAGCCAAATCCGGAACTATGGCTACACCTTC	CASSQIRNYGYTF
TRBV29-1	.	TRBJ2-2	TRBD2	TGCAGCGTTATCCCCGATCGGGAGGGCGCCGGGGAGCTGTTTTTT	CSVIPDREGAGELFF
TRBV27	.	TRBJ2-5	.	TGTGCCAGCAGTTTTAGCGGTGGTGAGAGGGAGACCCAGTACTTC	CASSFSGGERETQYF
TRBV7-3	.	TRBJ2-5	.	TGTGCCAGCAGCTTAGGGGGGTACCAAGAGACCCAGTACTTC	CASSLGGYQETQYF
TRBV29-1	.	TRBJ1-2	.	TGCAGCGTGGACATGGAGGGCCAAAGAGGTGGCTACACCTTC	CSVDMEGQRGGYTF
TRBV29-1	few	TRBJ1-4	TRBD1	TGCAGCGCCGCACAGGGGTGGCAACTGTTTTTT	CSAAQGWQLFF
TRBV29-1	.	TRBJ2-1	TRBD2	TGCAGCGGCTCCGGGACTAGCGGGAGAGGGCGCGACAATGAGCAGTTCTTC	CSGSGTSGRGRDNEQFF
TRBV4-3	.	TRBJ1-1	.	TGCGCCAGCAGCCGGACAGAGAACACTGAAGCTTTCTTT	CASSRTENTEAFF
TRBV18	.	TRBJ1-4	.	TGTGCCAGCTCACCACCGGGCTCGCGTGAAAAACTGTTTTTT	CASSPPGSREKLFF
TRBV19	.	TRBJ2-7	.	TGTGCCAGTAGGTCCGGGAGTCAGTGGGAGCAGTACTTC	CASRSGSQWEQYF
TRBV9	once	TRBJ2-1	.	TGTGCCAGCAGCGCACTCGCTCGTTACCACAATGAGCAGTTCTTC	CASSALARYHNEQFF
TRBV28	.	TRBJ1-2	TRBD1	TGTGCCAGCAGTTCCCCCCGGGGGACAGGGTGGTCTGGCTACACCTTC	CASSSPRGTGWSGYTF
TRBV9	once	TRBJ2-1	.	TGTGCCAGCAGCCCCCGACGGGGGCGGGAGACAGCCCTGGGTCGCAATGAGCAGTTCTTC	CASSPRRGRETALGRNEQFF
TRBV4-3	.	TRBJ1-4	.	TGCGCCAGCAGCCAATCGAGGGGGTTGGGTGAAAAACTGTTTTTT	CASSQSRGLGEKLFF
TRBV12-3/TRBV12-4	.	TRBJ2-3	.	TGTGCCAGCAGCCTCTTACGGACAGATACGCAGTATTTT	CASSLLRTDTQYF
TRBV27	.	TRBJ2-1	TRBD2	TGTGCCAGCAGTGATCTAGCGGGAGTTGGTAATGAGCAGTTCTTC	CASSDLAGVGNEQFF
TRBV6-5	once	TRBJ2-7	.	TGTGCCAGCAGTTACTCGCTTGGCGGAGGCTCCTACGAGCAGTACTTC	CASSYSLGGGSYEQYF
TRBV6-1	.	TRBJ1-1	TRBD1	TGTGCCAGCAGTGAAGGATGGACAGGGAACACTGAAGCTTTCTTT	CASSEGWTGNTEAFF
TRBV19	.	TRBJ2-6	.	TGTGCCAGTACCTTTAAACAGATCACCTGGGCTGGGGCCAACGTCCTGACTTTC	CASTFKQITWAGANVLTF
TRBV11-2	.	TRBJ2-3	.	TGTGCCAGCAGCTTAACAGGATCAGATACGCAGTATTTT	CASSLTGSDTQYF
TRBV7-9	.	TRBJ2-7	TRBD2	TGTGCCAGCAGCTTCTGGGGGGAGGGCGAGCAGTACTTC	CASSFWGEGEQYF
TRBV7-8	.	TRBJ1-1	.	TGTGCCAGCAGCGTACACCTTAACACTGAAGCTTTCTTT	CASSVHLNTEAFF
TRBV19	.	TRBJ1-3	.	TGTGCCAGTAGTACACGTCCGGGGGGAAGGCCCTCTGGAAACACCATATATTTT	CASSTRPGGRPSGNTIYF
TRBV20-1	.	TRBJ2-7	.	TGCAGTGCTAACGATAGAGAGGAGCAGTACTTC	CSANDREEQYF
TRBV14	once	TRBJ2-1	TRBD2	TGTGCCAGCAGCTTTACTAGCGGGAGTTTTGAGCAGTTCTTC	CASSFTSGSFEQFF
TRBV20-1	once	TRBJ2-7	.	TGCAGTGCGAGTGACAGCTCCTACGAGCAGTACTTC	CSASDSSYEQYF
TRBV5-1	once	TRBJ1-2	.	TGCGCCAGCAGCTTGGCGAACTATGGCTACACCTTC	CASSLANYGYTF
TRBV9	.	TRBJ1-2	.	TGTGCCAGCAGCCATCCACAGGGAATAGGTGGCTACACCTTC	CASSHPQGIGGYTF